These 6 T cell receptor beta chains were sequenced from one sample in a study of T cells in Graves' hyperthyroidism and ophthalmopathy. Template material for amplifying TCR beta CDR3 regions consisted of RNA transcripts. The study used the HTBI primer set for a first-round RT-PCR of the TCR CDR3. TCRdb passed the multiplex PCR reads through MiXCR, listing each CDR3 protein once. The sample contains 690,000 or so distinct CDR3 sequences, around a sixth of which appear only once. Sequencing was carried out using blood. The receptors stem from a woman aged 45-59 years with Graves' hyperthyroidism that later progressed to Graves' ophthalmopathy.

This clonotype was recorded a few times. This chain connects TRBV5-1 to TRBJ1-2; 8 positions match TRBD1. Germline CDR1 reads SGHRS; CDR2 reads YFSETQ. This CDR3 spans 16 amino acids. With V trimmed by 4 bases and J by 7 bases, 15 bases remained unmatched. The DNA for the CDR3 is TGCGCCAGCAGCAAACGGGACAGGATCAGGGAGGGTGGCTACACCTTC. This translates into CASSKRDRIREGGYTF.

This clonotype was recorded at least ten times. The rearrangement joins TRBV11-2 to TRBJ2-5; D is tentatively TRBD1 or TRBD2 (5 bases each). CDR3 length equals 15 residues. From germline, CDR1 is SGHAT and CDR2 FQNNGV. Trimming took off 5 bases at V and 1 base at J, with 14 bases between the two ends. The CDR3 reads CASSHMGVFQETQYF. CDR3 DNA: TGTGCCAGCAGCCACATGGGGGTCTTCCAAGAGACCCAGTACTTC. Full variable domain (rest looked up from reference TRBV11-2 and TRBJ2-5): EAGVAQSPRYKIIEKRQSVAFWCNPISGHATLYWYQQILGQGPKLLIQFQNNGVVDDSQLPKDRFSAERLKGVDSTLKIQPAKLEDSAVYLCASSHMGVFQETQYFGPGTRLLVL.

This clonotype was detected many times. The V gene is TRBV3-1, the J gene TRBJ1-2, with 11 bases that match TRBD1. The CDR3 has 15 residues. Germline V gives CDR1 LGHDT, CDR2 YNNKEL (reference sequence). After removal of 4 bases from V and 7 bases from J, the junction contained 8 bases not matched to a gene. In DNA form, the CDR3 reads TGTGCCAGCAGCCCAAAGGACAGGGGGCATAGTGGCTACACCTTC. As protein: CASSPKDRGHSGYTF.

This clonotype came up a few times. This sequence joins TRBV12-5 and TRBJ1-2, with TRBD1 matching over 9 bases. Unmatched junction bases numbered 5, after V lost 4 bases and J lost 5 bases. This CDR3 region has 14 residues. In germline, CDR1 is LGHNT, CDR2 FRNRAP. CDR3 nucleotide sequence: TGTGCTAGTGGTTGGGACAGGGTGGAATATGGCTACACCTTC. Its protein is CASGWDRVEYGYTF.

This clonotype was observed at least ten times. The chain combines TRBV2 with TRBJ2-1; D remains unclear. This CDR3 has 14 residues. The V gene's germline CDR1 is SNHLY and CDR2 FYNNEI. V was pared by 0 bases and J by 5 bases, with 8 bases between. This chain's CDR3 is CASSEAVRNNEQFF. In nucleotides, the CDR3 is TGTGCCAGCAGTGAAGCGGTGAGGAACAATGAGCAGTTCTTC. The full variable domain, rest sourced from reference TRBV2 and TRBJ2-1, is EPEVTQTPSHQVTQMGQEVILRCVPISNHLYFYWYRQILGQKVEFLVSFYNNEISEKSEIFDDQFSVERPDGSNFTLKIRSTKLEDSAMYFCASSEAVRNNEQFFGPGTRLTVL.

This clonotype was counted many times. The chain couples TRBV20-1 to TRBJ1-1; TRBD1 is a possible D gene (5 bases). The V and J ends lost 4 bases and 5 bases respectively, with 17 bases between them. Germline loops: CDR1 DFQATT, CDR2 SNEGSKA (reference sequence). The CDR3 covers 14 residues. In nucleotides, the CDR3 is TGCAGTGCTAAAACCAGGAGGGGCCGGACTGAAGCTTTCTTT. Protein sequence: CSAKTRRGRTEAFF.